Shown below are 25 T cell receptor beta chains from a single sample sequenced in a study of cytomegalovirus exposure and HLA in healthy donors. The study ran its PCR with 60 Vbeta and 13 Jbeta primers. Assay: immunoSEQ multiplex PCR; the TCRdb copy retains only in-frame clones and omits some. The data show about 170,000 clones, about 80% seen once. The specimen was PBMCs. The origin of the receptors is a woman between 50 and 59 years old in good health and CMV-seropositive.

This clone is a singleton in its sample. This chain joins TRBV11-2 and TRBJ2-2; TRBD2 might be the D (5 bases). V was clipped by 3 bases and J by 0 bases, with 5 bases between them. The CDR3 sequence is 14 residues long. Germline-derived CDR1 and CDR2 are SGHAT and FQNNGV. The CDR3 sequence is CASSFSANTGELFF. The DNA for the CDR3 is TGTGCCAGCAGCTTTAGCGCGAACACCGGGGAGCTGTTTTTT.

The chain has TRBV12-2 and TRBJ2-7; TRBD1 is the table's D call, not checked against the DNA. TRBV12-2 is designated a pseudogene. The CDR3 length is 18 residues. The CDR3 DNA reads as TGTGCAAGTCGCTTACCTTCGCTCTTCTTCGGACAGGGAGACGAGCAGTACTTC. It codes for CASRLPSLFFGQGDEQYF.

The rearrangement joins TRBV4-1 to TRBJ1-5; weak D call: TRBD1 (6 bases). V lost 0 bases and J lost 4, with 13 bases in between. The CDR3 covers 16 residues. The germline V gene encodes CDR1 MGHRA and CDR2 YSYEKL. Written as DNA, the CDR3 is TGCGCCAGCAGCCAAGATGCGGGGGCTGGGAATCAGCCCCAGCATTTT. As protein: CASSQDAGAGNQPQHF.

This clone was detected once. This chain joins TRBV4-3 and TRBJ1-2; D gene uncertain. Germline assignment: CDR1 LGHNA and CDR2 YSLEER. This CDR3 is 14 amino acids long. The V end lost 1 base, the J end lost 4 bases, and 10 bases lay between the germline ends. The CDR3 protein is CASSQGRGGYGYTF. The CDR3 DNA reads TGCGCCAGCAGCCAAGGTCGGGGAGGCTATGGCTACACCTTC.

The chain couples TRBV6-5 to TRBJ2-1; D is unresolved. Germline CDR1 reads MNHEY; CDR2 reads SVGAGI. Trimming pared 0 bases from V and 9 bases from J, leaving 18 bases between. This CDR3 comprises 16 residues. CDR3 sequence reads: CASSYSLVTPVGEQFF. The CDR3 coding sequence is TGTGCCAGCAGTTACTCGCTCGTGACACCGGTAGGTGAGCAGTTCTTC.

J is TRBJ2-7 and V is TRBV7-9; 9 nucleotides agree with TRBD1. The J segment lost 6 bases and the V segment lost 3 bases, leaving 0 bases of the junction unmatched. CDR1 and CDR2 (germline): SEHNR, FQNEAQ (reference sequence). This CDR3 has 12 residues. The CDR3 here is CASSLDRGEQYF. The DNA for the CDR3 is TGTGCCAGCAGCTTGGACAGGGGCGAGCAGTACTTC. Full variable domain (rest looked up from reference TRBV7-9 and TRBJ2-7): DTGVSQNPRHKITKRGQNVTFRCDPISEHNRLYWYRQTLGQGPEFLTYFQNEAQLEKSRLLSDRFSAERPKGSFSTLEIQRTEQGDSAMYLCASSLDRGEQYFGPGTRLTVT.

This chain connects TRBV19 to TRBJ1-3; D is possibly TRBD1 (6 bases). The V gene's germline CDR1 is LNHDA and CDR2 SQIVND (reference sequence). This CDR3 contains 15 residues. Trimming stripped 3 bases from V and 4 bases from J, with 13 bases between. The CDR3 region has the DNA TGTGCCAGTAGTATCTACAGGGAGAAGGGAAACACCATATATTTT. It yields the protein CASSIYREKGNTIYF.

V gene TRBV6-6 combines with J gene TRBJ2-3; no firm D call. From germline, CDR1 is MNHNY and CDR2 SVGAGI (reference sequence). The CDR3 consists of 14 residues. With 6 bases removed from V and 2 bases from J, the gap between germline ends came to 12 bases. The DNA for the CDR3 is TGTGCCAGCAGATTCGAGGCAAACACAGATACGCAGTATTTT. Its translation: CASRFEANTDTQYF.

The CDR3 DNA follows: TGTGCCAGCAGTCCGGCGGGGGCCTTGGGAGAGACCCAGTACTTC. Translation: CASSPAGALGETQYF. The V and J genes are TRBV2 and TRBJ2-5; the D gene is possibly TRBD2 (7 bases). Trimming removed 5 bases at V and 4 bases at J, with 17 bases between. The CDR3 length is 15 residues. Germline V gene sequence: CDR1 SNHLY, CDR2 FYNNEI.

The chain couples TRBV13 to TRBJ2-7, with TRBD1 matching over 9 bases. CDR3 length: 15 residues. Losses at the gene ends were 5 bases for V and 2 bases for J; bases not matched to a gene: 7. CDR1 and CDR2 (germline): PRHDT, FYEKMQ (reference sequence). The CDR3: CASSAQTGGPYEQYF. CDR3 in DNA: TGTGCCAGCAGCGCTCAGACAGGGGGGCCCTACGAGCAGTACTTC.

The rearrangement links TRBV11-2 to TRBJ1-2, with 7 bases aligning to TRBD1. The V segment lost 4 bases and the J segment 3 bases; nucleotides outside the gene matches: 5. The CDR3 extends over 14 amino acids. The germline V gene encodes CDR1 SGHAT and CDR2 FQNNGV. For the CDR3, the DNA is TGTGCCAGCAGCTCACTTGACAGGGACTATGGCTACACCTTC. Translation: CASSSLDRDYGYTF.

The genes are TRBV15 and TRBJ2-2; 7 bases are shared with TRBD1. The V segment lost 3 bases and the J segment 8 bases; nucleotides outside the gene matches: 6. This CDR3 region has 14 residues. Germline CDR1 and CDR2: LNHNV and YYDKDF (reference sequence). In nucleotides, the CDR3 is TGTGCCACCAGCAGCGACAGGGTGGGAGGGGAGCTGTTTTTT. It specifies CATSSDRVGGELFF.

The chain couples TRBV18 to TRBJ1-1; D is ambiguous. V dropped 0 bases and J dropped 1 base, with 15 bases sitting between them. Germline V gene data show CDR1 as KGHSH and CDR2 as LQKENI. The CDR3 contains 17 residues. The CDR3 DNA sequence: TGTGCCAGCTCACCACCTCAAGCGAGGGCATCGAACACTGAAGCTTTCTTT. Translated: CASSPPQARASNTEAFF. The complete variable domain, with remaining parts taken from reference TRBV18 and TRBJ1-1, reads NAGVMQNPRHLVRRRGQEARLRCSPMKGHSHVYWYRQLPEEGLKFMVYLQKENIIDESGMPKERFSAEFPKEGPSILRIQQVVRGDSAAYFCASSPPQARASNTEAFFGQGTRLTVV.

The chain joins TRBV19 to TRBJ2-7, with 11 bases aligning to TRBD1. The V gene end was trimmed by 4 bases and the J gene end by 4 bases; junction bases not matched to a gene: 6. This CDR3 has 15 amino acids. The V gene's germline CDR1 is LNHDA and CDR2 SQIVND (reference sequence). The chain's CDR3 is CASSNPGQGAYEQYF. For the CDR3, the DNA is TGTGCCAGTAGTAACCCCGGACAGGGGGCTTACGAGCAGTACTTC. The complete variable domain, with remaining parts taken from reference TRBV19 and TRBJ2-7, reads DGGITQSPKYLFRKEGQNVTLSCEQNLNHDAMYWYRQDPGQGLRLIYYSQIVNDFQKGDIAEGYSVSREKKESFPLTVTSAQKNPTAFYLCASSNPGQGAYEQYFGPGTRLTVT.

The rearrangement joins TRBV9 to TRBJ2-5; 11 bases are shared with TRBD2. V shed 3 bases, J shed 4 bases, and the junction held 11 bases outside the gene matches. The CDR3 covers 17 residues. The germline gives CDR1 SGDLS, CDR2 YYNGEE. The CDR3 bases are TGTGCCAGCAGCGCAGCTGTTAGCGGGGGGGCCGGAGAGACCCAGTACTTC. This gives the protein CASSAAVSGGAGETQYF.

V is TRBV7-2 and J is TRBJ1-2, with D perhaps TRBD1 (6 bases). V was clipped by 6 bases and J by 4 bases, with 24 bases between them. The CDR3 extends over 17 amino acids. Germline assignment: CDR1 SGHTA and CDR2 FQGNSA. DNA for the CDR3: TGTGCCAGCAGTATCCAGGGGCCCTTAAGCCCTCTCTATGGCTACACCTTC. Translation gives CASSIQGPLSPLYGYTF.

This rearrangement joins TRBV6-4 to TRBJ2-3; tentatively, D is TRBD1 (5 bases). The germline V gene encodes CDR1 MRHNA and CDR2 SNTAGT. The CDR3 loop spans 14 amino acids. V lost 4 bases, J lost 2 bases, and 10 bases lay in between. CDR3 nucleotide sequence: TGTGCCAGCAGTGGTACAGGTTACACAGATACGCAGTATTTT. It codes for CASSGTGYTDTQYF.

The rearrangement uses TRBV19 and TRBJ1-3; D call uncertain. CDR1 is LNHDA, CDR2 SQIVND, per germline (reference sequence). The CDR3 totals 14 residues. V shed 11 bases and J shed 3 bases, with 17 bases lying between them. The CDR3 protein is CASRRGSSGNTIYF. The CDR3 nucleotides read TGTGCCTCCAGGCGGGGTTCAAGTGGAAACACCATATATTTT.

This sequence joins TRBV19 and TRBJ2-4, with a tentative D call TRBD1 (6 bases). V dropped 6 bases and J dropped 7 bases, with 13 bases sitting between them. This CDR3 region has 13 residues. CDR1 LNHDA and CDR2 SQIVND come from the germline V gene (reference sequence). CDR3 nucleotide sequence: TGTGCCAGTAGCTTTCGCCAGGGGAACATTCAGTACTTC. Encoded protein: CASSFRQGNIQYF.

J is TRBJ1-2 and V is TRBV7-2, with 7 bases aligning to TRBD1. Germline CDR1 and CDR2: SGHTA and FQGNSA. The CDR3 extends over 14 amino acids. V lost 3 bases to trimming and J lost 5 bases; unmatched junction nucleotides: 6. The CDR3 sequence is CASSFGQEHYGYTF. As DNA, the CDR3 is TGTGCCAGCAGCTTTGGACAGGAACATTATGGCTACACCTTC.

This rearrangement joins TRBV13 to TRBJ2-5, with D tentatively TRBD2 (7 bases). This CDR3 region has 15 residues. CDR1 and CDR2 (germline): PRHDT, FYEKMQ (reference sequence). Deletions cut 6 bases from V and 3 bases from J, with 17 bases between. CDR3 protein: CASRPNGGQEETQYF. For the CDR3, the DNA is TGTGCCAGCAGGCCGAACGGGGGGCAAGAAGAGACCCAGTACTTC.

The chain recombines TRBV13 with TRBJ2-7; D is unresolved. Trimming took 5 bases from V and 2 from J, leaving 10 bases between them. This CDR3 spans 13 amino acids. Germline V gene sequence: CDR1 PRHDT, CDR2 FYEKMQ (reference sequence). CDR3 amino acids: CASSPPGPYEQYF. The CDR3 nucleotides are TGTGCCAGCAGCCCGCCGGGTCCCTACGAGCAGTACTTC.

Written as DNA, the CDR3 is TGTGCCAGCAGTGAAGGGACAGGGGGCTACGTCTATGGCTACACCTTC. It encodes CASSEGTGGYVYGYTF. The chain recombines TRBV25-1 with TRBJ1-2; 12 bases are shared with TRBD1. The germline V gene encodes CDR1 MGHDK and CDR2 SYGVNS. CDR3 length: 16 residues. The J segment lost 4 bases and the V segment lost 2 bases, leaving 5 bases of the junction unmatched.

The rearrangement joins TRBV11-3 to TRBJ2-1; tentatively, D is TRBD2 (6 bases). The CDR3 covers 14 residues. The V gene lost 2 bases and the J gene lost 8 bases, with 13 bases spanning the gap. CDR1 is SGHNT, CDR2 YENEEA, per germline. The CDR3 sequence: CASSLSGDFYEQFF. The CDR3 nucleotides are TGTGCCAGCAGCTTATCCGGGGACTTCTATGAGCAGTTCTTC. The full variable domain, completed using reference TRBV11-3 and TRBJ2-1, is EAGVVQSPRYKIIEKKQPVAFWCNPISGHNTLYWYLQNLGQGPELLIRYENEEAVDDSQLPKDRFSAERLKGVDSTLKIQPAELGDSAVYLCASSLSGDFYEQFFGPGTRLTVL.

The chain is built from TRBV6-5 and TRBJ2-2, with 8 bases matching TRBD1. Trimming cost V 6 bases and J 4 bases; bases outside gene matches: 7. This CDR3 region has 15 residues. CDR1 is MNHEY, CDR2 SVGAGI, per germline. This CDR3 is CASRADRVVTGELFF. The DNA for the CDR3 is TGTGCCAGCAGGGCGGACAGGGTGGTCACCGGGGAGCTGTTTTTT.